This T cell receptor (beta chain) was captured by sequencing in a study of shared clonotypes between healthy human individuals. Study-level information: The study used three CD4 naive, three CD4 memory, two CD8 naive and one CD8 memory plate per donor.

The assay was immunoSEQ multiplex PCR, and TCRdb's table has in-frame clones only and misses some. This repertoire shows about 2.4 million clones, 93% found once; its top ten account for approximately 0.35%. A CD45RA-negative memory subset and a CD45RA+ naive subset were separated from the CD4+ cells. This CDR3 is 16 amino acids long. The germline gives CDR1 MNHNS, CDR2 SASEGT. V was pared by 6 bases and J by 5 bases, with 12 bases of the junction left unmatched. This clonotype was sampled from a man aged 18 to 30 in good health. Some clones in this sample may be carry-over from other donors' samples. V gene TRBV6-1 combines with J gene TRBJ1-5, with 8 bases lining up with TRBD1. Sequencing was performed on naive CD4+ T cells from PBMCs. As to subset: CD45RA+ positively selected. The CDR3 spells CASSERPGQVYQPQHF. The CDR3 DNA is TGTGCCAGCAGCGAACGACCGGGACAGGTCTATCAGCCCCAGCATTTT.